The next 5 T cell receptor beta chains were all read from a single sample in a study of blood T cell repertoires in COVID-19 (dated by TCRdb to between 2020 and 2021). The library was prepared using the immunoSEQ multiplex PCR assay. TCRdb holds this immuneACCESS table with in-frame rearrangements only. Some clones are missing; in checked studies, unresolved V genes explain under half, and the rest has no known cause. Present in this sample are more than 200,000 clones, roughly nine tenths of which were seen just once. Of the sample, about 6% is held by the ten largest clones. The sequencing input was PBMCs or T cells enriched from blood (not recorded which). These receptors were taken from a young woman with acute COVID-19.

This clone was seen only once. The V call is TRBV10-3, the J call TRBJ2-3, with unresolved D. The germline V gene encodes CDR1 ENHRY and CDR2 SYGVKD. The CDR3 length is 14 residues. V was cut by 0 bases and J by 4 bases, with 8 bases left in between. CDR3 amino acids: CAISESTFSDTQYF. The CDR3 DNA reads as TGTGCCATCAGTGAGTCTACTTTCTCAGATACGCAGTATTTT.

This clone was seen only once. The V call is TRBV10-2, the J call TRBJ1-4; D not certain. CDR3 length: 15 amino acids. Deletions cut 2 bases from V and 13 bases from J, with 20 bases between. The germline V gene encodes CDR1 WSHSY and CDR2 SAAADI. CDR3 DNA: TGCGCCAGCAGTGAGCCCAGACGGTACCTGGAGGGACTGTTTTTT. This codes for CASSEPRRYLEGLFF.

The CDR3 spells CASSQAGGINEKLFF. The DNA of the CDR3 is TGTGCCAGCAGCCAGGCCGGGGGGATTAATGAAAAACTGTTTTTT. This chain joins TRBV5-6 and TRBJ1-4; tentative D call: TRBD1 (5 bases). From germline, CDR1 is SGHDT and CDR2 YYEEEE. With 4 bases removed from V and 4 bases from J, the gap between germline ends came to 14 bases. CDR3 size: 15 residues.

V usage is TRBV27 and J usage is TRBJ2-7; D perhaps matches TRBD1 (5 bases). The CDR3 totals 15 residues. Germline CDR1 is MNHEY and CDR2 is SMNVEV (reference sequence). V was cut by 2 bases and J by 1 base, with 12 bases left in between. The CDR3 loop reads CASSLGAGLSYEQYF. In DNA, the CDR3 is TGTGCCAGCAGTTTAGGGGCAGGCCTTTCCTACGAGCAGTACTTC.

Details on this clone: One end of the junction does not line up with germline, which may come from a read error. J is TRBJ2-3 and V is TRBV7-8, with 9 bases identical to TRBD2. Germline V gene lookup returns CDR1 SGHVS and CDR2 FQNEAQ. The CDR3 contains 18 residues. The chain's CDR3 is CARSLWAGRGGPTDTQYF. DNA for the CDR3: TGTGCCCGCAGCTTATGGGCGGGGCGGGGGGGCCCCACAGATACGCAGTATTTT.